This paragraph reports one TCR beta chain. This clonotype was counted a few times. Its recognized antigen is unknown. No base quality information exists; no much larger clone differs at one position. The receptor library was made with PCR. The sequencing machine was an Illumina HiSeq 2500. To normalize quantification of the TCRbeta repertoire, the TCR libraries were built with molecular barcoding that relied on unique molecular identifiers. Through fastp at Q25 and MiXCR, TCRdb rebuilt clones from the public reads, retaining in-frame beta chains. Records with the same CDR3 protein are collapsed into one entry carrying the most frequent genes and DNA. The sample has 250,000 to 400,000 distinct CDR3 sequences on record, 20% to 30% of them singletons. The top ten hold 11% of the sample. This specimen's treatment or condition label, per the study, means: allogeneic hematopoietic cell transplantation with graft depleted of TCRalphabeta T cells and CD19 B cells. The transplant recipients were children given TCRalphabeta/CD19-depleted allogeneic hematopoietic cell grafts.

This specimen belongs to a study of T-cell reconstitution after alpha-beta-depleted transplantation in children (dated by TCRdb to 2016 to 2018). Study-level background: T-cell immune reconstitution after TCRalphabeta/CD19-depleted allogeneic hematopoietic cell transplantation in children was quantitatively tracked in the study by means of TCR repertoire profiling. The investigation overall reported the following: In some patients, the high TCRbeta diversity seen at day 60 was put down to recipient T cells and intrathymic progenitors that had survived conditioning. The apparently early recovery of alphabetaT-cell counts about two months after transplant reportedly depended on only several hundred rapidly expanded clones that came from non-depleted graft cells. The frequencies of hyperexpanded clones fell over the following months, and after one year, T-cell counts and TCRbeta diversity were mostly attributed to newly produced T cells.

The cysteine opens and the phenylalanine closes a CDR3 of 16 amino acids. Only CDR3 DNA remains: 48 bases, in frame from the first base. Taken from the germline V gene, the CDR1 and CDR2 loops are SGHRS and YFSETQ. Relative to germline, V is 1 base shorter and J is 2 bases shorter, with 16 bases between their ends. The input for sequencing was PBMCs, mostly from graft donor cells, taken 180 days after TCRalphabeta/CD19-depleted stem cell transplant. The sequence was collected from a male patient under 18 who had a stem cell transplant for acute lymphoblastic leukemia, so the T cells may come from the graft donor. The V gene is TRBV5-1 and the J gene is TRBJ2-7; no D gene call is confident. The CDR3 region reads CASSLSSGGQPYEQYF. The DNA reads TGCGCCAGCAGCTTGAGTTCCGGCGGTCAACCCTACGAGCAGTACTTC.